This T cell receptor (beta chain) emerged from a study of control samples from healthy donors and cancer patients. V lost 0 bases and J 8 bases, leaving 17 bases between the germline ends. This CDR3 has 15 residues. In germline, CDR1 is SGHRS, CDR2 YFSETQ. The protocol was immunoSEQ multiplex PCR, while the TCRdb copy is restricted to in-frame clones and leaves out a portion. Of approximately 150,000 clones listed, roughly 93% are singletons. The V call is TRBV5-1, the J call TRBJ1-2, with D maybe TRBD1 (5 bases). Sequencing was performed on blood. This receptor was taken from a young man in good health. The CDR3 reads CASSLDLGTPLGYTF. CDR3 coding DNA: TGCGCCAGCAGCTTGGACCTCGGGACGCCTTTAGGCTACACCTTC.